One sample yielded the 3 T cell receptor beta chains listed below, sequenced in a study of human T cells and chemical hapten exposure. TCRdb processed the RACE reads anew with MiXCR; each CDR3 protein has one entry. Of about 140,000 distinct CDR3 sequences listed, approximately 12% are singletons. Indicated time point: patch test 2, 6 weeks after DPC sensitization. Treatment meaning: therapeutic diphenylcyclopropenone sensitization with weekly scalp DPC. The material sequenced was whole blood, taken in connection with sensitization to the hapten diphenylcyclopropenone (DPC). The receptors were sampled from a woman aged 45-60 years with alopecia areata. Some clones in this sample may be carry-over from other donors' samples.

The chain is built from TRBV19 and TRBJ2-1; 10 nucleotides align to TRBD2. The germline V gene has CDR1 LNHDA and CDR2 SQIVND (reference sequence). The J segment lost 9 bases and the V segment lost 4 bases, leaving 9 bases of the junction unmatched. This CDR3 is built from 15 residues. CDR3 sequence (DNA): TGTGCCAGTAGTAAGGGACTAGCGTCAACAAGTGAGCAGTTCTTC. This sequence encodes CASSKGLASTSEQFF.

This rearrangement joins TRBV12-3 or TRBV12-4 to TRBJ2-5; TRBD1 matches 8 bases. V was pared by 6 bases and J by 5 bases, with 5 bases of the junction left unmatched. This CDR3 spans 13 amino acids. In nucleotides, the CDR3 is TGTGCCAGCAGGCAGGGGGCGGGGGAGACCCAGTACTTC. Protein product: CASRQGAGETQYF.

The genes are TRBV9 and TRBJ2-5; D might be TRBD2 (6 bases). The germline CDR1 and CDR2 sequences are SGDLS and YYNGEE. The CDR3 is 17 amino acids. Trimming stripped 2 bases from V and 4 bases from J, with 21 bases between. The CDR3 DNA reads as TGTGCCAGCAGCGTGGGCTTGTCCGGGGGAGCGCCAGAGACCCAGTACTTC. It translates to CASSVGLSGGAPETQYF. The full variable domain, in which reference TRBV9 and TRBJ2-5 provide the parts outside the CDR3, is DSGVTQTPKHLITATGQRVTLRCSPRSGDLSVYWYQQSLDQGLQFLIQYYNGEERAKGNILERFSAQQFPDLHSELNLSSLELGDSALYFCASSVGLSGGAPETQYFGPGTRLLVL.